The source of this TCR beta chain is a study of blood T cell repertoires in COVID-19. The overall study: The origin of the acute and convalescent COVID-19 samples was the United States, Italy and Spain. PBMCs, B-cell-depleted T cells, or T cells provided the cDNA or gDNA that made up the material.

In the source study's methods: Estimation of nucleated cell counts was performed using reference gene primer amplification. The repertoire was sequenced with immunoSEQ multiplex PCR; TCRdb's copy has only in-frame clones and lacks some. That table supplies the V and J calls and clone size; D and trimming were determined from the DNA. This sample yields 150,000 to 200,000 clones, of which roughly 88% are seen a single time; almost 5% belongs to the top ten. One Seattle source followed patients from active infection through their disease course. The germline V gene has CDR1 SGHNT and CDR2 YENEEA. Trimming at V came to 5 bases and at J to 5 bases, leaving 17 bases not matched to a gene. This CDR3 is 17 amino acids long.

The J gene is TRBJ2-5, the V gene TRBV11-3; TRBD2 aligns across 7 bases. This receptor was obtained from a man younger than 30 with COVID-19, enrolled during active disease. Sequencing was done on a sample of peripheral blood. CDR3 amino acids: CASSHGRGGSDVETQYF. The CDR3 DNA is TGTGCCAGCAGCCATGGTCGGGGAGGGTCGGACGTTGAGACCCAGTACTTC.